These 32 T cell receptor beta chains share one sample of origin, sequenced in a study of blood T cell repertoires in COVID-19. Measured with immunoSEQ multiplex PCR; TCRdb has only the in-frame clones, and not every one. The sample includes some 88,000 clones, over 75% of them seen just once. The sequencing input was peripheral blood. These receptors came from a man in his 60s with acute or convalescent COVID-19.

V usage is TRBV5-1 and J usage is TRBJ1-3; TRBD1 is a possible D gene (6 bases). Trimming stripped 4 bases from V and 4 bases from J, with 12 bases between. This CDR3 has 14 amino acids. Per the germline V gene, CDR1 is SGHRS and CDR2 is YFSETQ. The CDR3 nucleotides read TGCGCCAGCAGCGGTGGGGGGGCCGGAAACACCATATATTTT. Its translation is CASSGGGAGNTIYF.

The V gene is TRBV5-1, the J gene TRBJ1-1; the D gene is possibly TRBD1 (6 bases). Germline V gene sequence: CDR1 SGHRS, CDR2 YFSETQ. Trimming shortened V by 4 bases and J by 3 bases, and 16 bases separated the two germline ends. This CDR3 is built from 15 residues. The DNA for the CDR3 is TGCGCCAGCAGCCCCGAAACAGGGAGGGACACTGAAGCTTTCTTT. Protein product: CASSPETGRDTEAFF.

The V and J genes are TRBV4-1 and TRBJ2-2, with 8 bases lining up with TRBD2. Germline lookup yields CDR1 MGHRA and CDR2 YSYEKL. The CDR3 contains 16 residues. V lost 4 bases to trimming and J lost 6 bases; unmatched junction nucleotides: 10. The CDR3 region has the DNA TGCGCCAGCAGCCCTCGGCTAGCGGGCTTCCCCGGGGAGCTGTTTTTT. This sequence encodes CASSPRLAGFPGELFF.

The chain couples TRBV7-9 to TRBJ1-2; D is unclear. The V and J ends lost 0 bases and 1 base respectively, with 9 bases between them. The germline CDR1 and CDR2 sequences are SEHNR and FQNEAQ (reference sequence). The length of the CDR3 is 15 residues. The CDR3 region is CASSLAGRINYGYTF. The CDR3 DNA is TGTGCCAGCAGCTTAGCTGGGAGGATTAACTATGGCTACACCTTC. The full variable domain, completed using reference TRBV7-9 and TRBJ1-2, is DTGVSQNPRHKITKRGQNVTFRCDPISEHNRLYWYRQTLGQGPEFLTYFQNEAQLEKSRLLSDRFSAERPKGSFSTLEIQRTEQGDSAMYLCASSLAGRINYGYTFGSGTRLTVV.

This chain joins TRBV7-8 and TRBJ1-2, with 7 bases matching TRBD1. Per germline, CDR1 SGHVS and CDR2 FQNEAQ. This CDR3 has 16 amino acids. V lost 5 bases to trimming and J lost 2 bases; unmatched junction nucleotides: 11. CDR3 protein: CASSGETGTENYGYTF. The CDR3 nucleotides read TGTGCCAGCAGCGGAGAAACCGGGACAGAAAACTATGGCTACACCTTC.

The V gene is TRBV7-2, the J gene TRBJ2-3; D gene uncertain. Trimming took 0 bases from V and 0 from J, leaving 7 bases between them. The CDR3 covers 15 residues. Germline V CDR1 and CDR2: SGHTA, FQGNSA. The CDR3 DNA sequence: TGTGCCAGCAGCTTAGCGGGCCTGAGCACAGATACGCAGTATTTT. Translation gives CASSLAGLSTDTQYF.

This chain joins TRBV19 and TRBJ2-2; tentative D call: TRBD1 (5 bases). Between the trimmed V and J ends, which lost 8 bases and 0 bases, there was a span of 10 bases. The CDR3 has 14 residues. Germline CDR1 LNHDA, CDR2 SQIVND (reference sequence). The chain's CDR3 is CASLMTANTGELFF. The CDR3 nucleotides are TGTGCCAGTCTAATGACAGCGAACACCGGGGAGCTGTTTTTT.

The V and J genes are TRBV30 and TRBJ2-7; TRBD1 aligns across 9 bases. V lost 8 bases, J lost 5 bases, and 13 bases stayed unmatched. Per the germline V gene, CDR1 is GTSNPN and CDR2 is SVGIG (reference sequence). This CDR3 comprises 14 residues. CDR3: CALVGGQGLNEQYF. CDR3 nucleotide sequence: TGTGCCCTGGTCGGAGGACAGGGGTTAAACGAGCAGTACTTC.

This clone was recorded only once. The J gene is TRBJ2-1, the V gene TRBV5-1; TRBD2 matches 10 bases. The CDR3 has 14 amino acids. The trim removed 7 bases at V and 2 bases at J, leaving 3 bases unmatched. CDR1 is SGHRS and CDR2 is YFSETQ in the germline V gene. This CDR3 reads CASEAGGPYNEQFF. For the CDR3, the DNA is TGCGCCAGCGAAGCGGGAGGGCCCTACAATGAGCAGTTCTTC.

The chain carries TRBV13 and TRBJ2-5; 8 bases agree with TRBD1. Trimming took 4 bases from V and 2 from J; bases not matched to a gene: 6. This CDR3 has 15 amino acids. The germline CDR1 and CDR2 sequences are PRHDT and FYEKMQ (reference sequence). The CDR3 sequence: CASSWGQVGQETQYF. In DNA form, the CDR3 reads TGTGCCAGCAGCTGGGGACAGGTGGGGCAAGAGACCCAGTACTTC.

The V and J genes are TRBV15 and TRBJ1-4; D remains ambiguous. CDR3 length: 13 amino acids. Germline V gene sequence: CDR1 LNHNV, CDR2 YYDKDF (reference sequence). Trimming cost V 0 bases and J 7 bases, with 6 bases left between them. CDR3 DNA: TGTGCCACCAGCAGAGATTGGGCTGAAAAACTGTTTTTT. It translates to CATSRDWAEKLFF.

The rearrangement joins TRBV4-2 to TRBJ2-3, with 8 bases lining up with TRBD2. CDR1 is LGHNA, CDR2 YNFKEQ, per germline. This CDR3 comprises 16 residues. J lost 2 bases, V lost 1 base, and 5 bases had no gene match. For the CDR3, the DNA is TGTGCCAGCAGCCAAGGGGTTAGCGGGAACACAGATACGCAGTATTTT. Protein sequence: CASSQGVSGNTDTQYF.

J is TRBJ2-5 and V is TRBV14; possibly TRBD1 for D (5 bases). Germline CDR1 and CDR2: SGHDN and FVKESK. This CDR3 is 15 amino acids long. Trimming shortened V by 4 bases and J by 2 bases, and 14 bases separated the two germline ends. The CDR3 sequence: CASSPRPTVQETQYF. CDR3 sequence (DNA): TGTGCCAGCAGCCCCCGTCCGACAGTACAAGAGACCCAGTACTTC.

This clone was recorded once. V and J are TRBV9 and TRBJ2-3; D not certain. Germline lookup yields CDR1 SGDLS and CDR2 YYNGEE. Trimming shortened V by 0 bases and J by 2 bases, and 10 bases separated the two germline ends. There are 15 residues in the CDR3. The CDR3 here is CASSVAARFTDTQYF. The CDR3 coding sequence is TGTGCCAGCAGCGTAGCTGCGAGGTTCACAGATACGCAGTATTTT.

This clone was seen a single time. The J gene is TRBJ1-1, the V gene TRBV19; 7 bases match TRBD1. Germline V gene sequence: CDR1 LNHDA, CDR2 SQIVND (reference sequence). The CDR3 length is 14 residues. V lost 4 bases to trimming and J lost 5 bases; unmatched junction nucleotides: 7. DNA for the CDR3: TGTGCCAGTAGTAAAGACAGGGTAGGAACTGAAGCTTTCTTT. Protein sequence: CASSKDRVGTEAFF.

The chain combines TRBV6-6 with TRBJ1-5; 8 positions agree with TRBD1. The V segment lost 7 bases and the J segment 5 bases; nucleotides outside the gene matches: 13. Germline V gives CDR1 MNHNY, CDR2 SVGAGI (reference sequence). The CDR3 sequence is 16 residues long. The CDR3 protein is CASITTLGQGDQPQHF. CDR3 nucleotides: TGTGCCAGCATCACTACCCTTGGACAGGGCGATCAGCCCCAGCATTTT.

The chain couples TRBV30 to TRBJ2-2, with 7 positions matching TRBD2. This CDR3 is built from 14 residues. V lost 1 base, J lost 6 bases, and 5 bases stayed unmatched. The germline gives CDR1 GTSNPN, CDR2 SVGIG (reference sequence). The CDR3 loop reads CAWSGTSPAGELFF. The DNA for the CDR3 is TGTGCCTGGAGTGGGACTAGTCCCGCCGGGGAGCTGTTTTTT.

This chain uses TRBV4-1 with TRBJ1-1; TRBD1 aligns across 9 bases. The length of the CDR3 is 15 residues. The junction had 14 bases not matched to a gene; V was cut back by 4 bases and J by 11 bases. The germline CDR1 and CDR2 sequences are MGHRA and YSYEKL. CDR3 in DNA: TGCGCCAGCAGCCTAAAGGACAGGGACGGGACAGGGGCTTTCTTT. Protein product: CASSLKDRDGTGAFF.

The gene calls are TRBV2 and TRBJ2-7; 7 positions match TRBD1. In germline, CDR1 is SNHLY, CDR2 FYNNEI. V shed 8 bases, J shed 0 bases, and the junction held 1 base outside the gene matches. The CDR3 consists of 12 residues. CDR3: CASRDSSYEQYF. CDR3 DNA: TGTGCCAGCCGGGACAGCTCCTACGAGCAGTACTTC.

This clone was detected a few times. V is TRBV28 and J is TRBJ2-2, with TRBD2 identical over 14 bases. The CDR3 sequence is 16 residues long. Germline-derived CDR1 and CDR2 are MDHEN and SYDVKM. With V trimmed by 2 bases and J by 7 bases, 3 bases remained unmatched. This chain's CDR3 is CASSLGLAGGGGELFF. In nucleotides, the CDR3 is TGTGCCAGCAGTTTAGGACTAGCGGGAGGCGGCGGGGAGCTGTTTTTT.

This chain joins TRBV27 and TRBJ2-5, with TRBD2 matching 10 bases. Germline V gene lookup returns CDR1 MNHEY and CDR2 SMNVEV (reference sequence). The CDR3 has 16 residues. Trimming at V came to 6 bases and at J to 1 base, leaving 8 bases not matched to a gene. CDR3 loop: CASRLQTSGVQETQYF. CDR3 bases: TGTGCCAGCAGACTCCAAACTAGCGGGGTCCAAGAGACCCAGTACTTC.

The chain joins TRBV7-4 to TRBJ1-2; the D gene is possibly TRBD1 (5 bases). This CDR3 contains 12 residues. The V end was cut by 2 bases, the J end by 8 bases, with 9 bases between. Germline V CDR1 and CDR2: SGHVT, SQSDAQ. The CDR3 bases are TGTGCCAGCAGCTTAAAAGGGGTCGGCTACACCTTC. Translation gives CASSLKGVGYTF. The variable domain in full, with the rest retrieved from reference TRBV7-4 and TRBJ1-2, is GAGVSQSPRYKVAKRGRDVALRCDSISGHVTLYWYRQTLGQGSEVLTYSQSDAQRDKSGRPSGRFSAERPERSVSTLKIQRTEQGDSAVYLCASSLKGVGYTFGSGTRLTVV.

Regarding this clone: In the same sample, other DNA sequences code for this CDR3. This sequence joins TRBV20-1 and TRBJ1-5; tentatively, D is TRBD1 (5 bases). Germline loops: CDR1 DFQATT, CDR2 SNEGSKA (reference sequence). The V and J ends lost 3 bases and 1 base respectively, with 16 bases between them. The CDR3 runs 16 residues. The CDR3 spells CSASPPAGKSNQPQHF. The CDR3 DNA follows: TGCAGTGCTAGTCCTCCGGCAGGGAAGAGCAATCAGCCCCAGCATTTT.

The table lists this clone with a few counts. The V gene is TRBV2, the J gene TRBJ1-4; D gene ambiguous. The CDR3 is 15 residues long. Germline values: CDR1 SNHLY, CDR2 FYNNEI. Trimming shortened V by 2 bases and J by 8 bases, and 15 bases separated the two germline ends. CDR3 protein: CASSESRGGGEKLFF. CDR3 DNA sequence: TGTGCCAGCAGTGAAAGCCGGGGAGGTGGAGAAAAACTGTTTTTT.

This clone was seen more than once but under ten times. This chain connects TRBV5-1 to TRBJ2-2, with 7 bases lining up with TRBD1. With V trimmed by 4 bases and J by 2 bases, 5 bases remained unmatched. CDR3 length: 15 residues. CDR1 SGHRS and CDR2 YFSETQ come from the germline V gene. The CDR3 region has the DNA TGCGCCAGCAGCCGGAACAGGGGCAACACCGGGGAGCTGTTTTTT. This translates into CASSRNRGNTGELFF.

This chain's CDR3 is CASSYERNQPQHF. The CDR3 coding sequence is TGTGCCAGCAGTTACGAGAGGAATCAGCCCCAGCATTTT. The rearrangement uses TRBV6-5 and TRBJ1-5; D gene unclear. Germline V lookup: CDR1 MNHEY, CDR2 SVGAGI. V dropped 2 bases and J dropped 4 bases, with 6 bases sitting between them. CDR3 length: 13 amino acids.

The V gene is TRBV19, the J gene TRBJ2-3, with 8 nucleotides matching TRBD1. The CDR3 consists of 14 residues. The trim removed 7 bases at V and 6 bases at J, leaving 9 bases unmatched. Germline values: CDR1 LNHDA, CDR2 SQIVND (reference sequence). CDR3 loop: CASTPGRGRDTQYF. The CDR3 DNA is TGTGCCAGTACCCCGGGCAGGGGGCGGGATACGCAGTATTTT.

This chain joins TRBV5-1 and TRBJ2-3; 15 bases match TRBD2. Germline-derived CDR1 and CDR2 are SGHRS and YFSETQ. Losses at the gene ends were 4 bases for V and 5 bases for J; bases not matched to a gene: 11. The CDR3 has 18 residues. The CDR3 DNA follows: TGCGCCAGCAGCGCGATCGGACTAGCGGGAGGGCCGGAAGATACGCAGTATTTT. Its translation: CASSAIGLAGGPEDTQYF.

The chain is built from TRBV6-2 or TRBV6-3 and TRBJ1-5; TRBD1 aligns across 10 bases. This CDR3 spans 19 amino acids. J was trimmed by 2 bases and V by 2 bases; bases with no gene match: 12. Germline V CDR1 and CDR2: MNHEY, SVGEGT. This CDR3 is CASSYRSGTGVTGNQPQHF. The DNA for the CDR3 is TGTGCCAGCAGTTACAGGAGTGGGACAGGGGTTACGGGCAATCAGCCCCAGCATTTT.

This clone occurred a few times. The CDR3 bases are TGTGCCAGCAGCTTGAGGACAGGGGGGATCGAGACCCAGTACTTC. Amino acid sequence: CASSLRTGGIETQYF. The rearrangement uses TRBV5-4 and TRBJ2-5; 10 bases agree with TRBD1. From germline, CDR1 is SGHNT and CDR2 YYREEE (reference sequence). Germline trimming cut 1 base from V and 5 bases from J; bases unmatched to any gene: 5. The CDR3 is made up of 15 amino acids.

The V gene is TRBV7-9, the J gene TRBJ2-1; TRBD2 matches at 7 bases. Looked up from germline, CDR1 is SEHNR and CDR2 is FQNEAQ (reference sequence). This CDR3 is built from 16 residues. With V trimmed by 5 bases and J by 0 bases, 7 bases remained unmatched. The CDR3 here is CASSSGTESSYNEQFF. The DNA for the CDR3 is TGTGCCAGCAGCAGCGGGACGGAGAGCTCCTACAATGAGCAGTTCTTC.

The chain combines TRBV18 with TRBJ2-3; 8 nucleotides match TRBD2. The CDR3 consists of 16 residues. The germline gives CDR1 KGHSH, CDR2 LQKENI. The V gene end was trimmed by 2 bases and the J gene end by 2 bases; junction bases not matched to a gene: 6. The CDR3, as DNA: TGTGCCAGCTCACCAGAGGAGCGGGGGAACACAGATACGCAGTATTTT. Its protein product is CASSPEERGNTDTQYF. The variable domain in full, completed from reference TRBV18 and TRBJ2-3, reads NAGVMQNPRHLVRRRGQEARLRCSPMKGHSHVYWYRQLPEEGLKFMVYLQKENIIDESGMPKERFSAEFPKEGPSILRIQQVVRGDSAAYFCASSPEERGNTDTQYFGPGTRLTVL.